Sequencing of this TCR beta chain was carried out in a study of technical replicates of blood from four donors. Clones were read by immunoSEQ multiplex PCR, and TCRdb kept only the in-frame ones, dropping some. Found here are about 44,000 clones, over 95% of them singletons; the top ten hold roughly 0.39%. With 4 bases removed from V and 3 bases from J, the gap between germline ends came to 8 bases. CDR1 and CDR2 (germline): SGHRS, YFSETQ. The CDR3 runs 13 residues. The sample was T cells isolated from PBMCs. The chain links TRBV5-1 to TRBJ2-1; D is ambiguous. This receptor was taken from a human donor in good health. CDR3 nucleotide sequence: TGCGCCAGCAGCCCAGACAACTACAATGAGCAGTTCTTC. It encodes CASSPDNYNEQFF. Full variable domain (missing parts from reference TRBV5-1 and TRBJ2-1): KAGVTQTPRYLIKTRGQQVTLSCSPISGHRSVSWYQQTPGQGLQFLFEYFSETQRNKGNFPGRFSGRQFSNSRSEMNVSTLELGDSALYLCASSPDNYNEQFFGPGTRLTVL.